Shown below are 9 T cell receptor beta chains from a single sample sequenced in a study of T cell responses to AZD1222 COVID-19 vaccine. Some clones are missing from TCRdb's copy, which holds only in-frame ones; the method was immunoSEQ multiplex PCR. The sample contains 100,000 to 150,000 clones, approximately 85% of which appear only once. The starting material was peripheral blood, obtained on day 0 of AZD1222 vaccination. These receptors came from an adult in good health.

The chain uses TRBV12-3 or TRBV12-4 and TRBJ1-1; tentatively, D is TRBD1 (5 bases). The CDR3 is made up of 13 amino acids. V lost 5 bases and J 5 bases, leaving 12 bases between the germline ends. The CDR3 nucleotides read TGTGCCAGCAGTCTAGGGACCCCTACTGAAGCTTTCTTT. This sequence encodes CASSLGTPTEAFF.

The table lists this clone with a few counts. This CDR3 reads CASSSGPGLASNEQFF. CDR3 coding DNA: TGTGCCAGCAGCTCCGGCCCGGGACTAGCATCCAATGAGCAGTTCTTC. This chain links TRBV11-2 with TRBJ2-1; 9 positions match TRBD2. The V segment lost 4 bases and the J segment 6 bases; nucleotides outside the gene matches: 10. The germline gives CDR1 SGHAT, CDR2 FQNNGV. The CDR3 is 16 amino acids.

The chain recombines TRBV18 with TRBJ1-2, with a weak D call TRBD1 (6 bases). Trimming cost V 3 bases and J 6 bases, with 17 bases left between them. This CDR3 spans 15 amino acids. Germline V gene data show CDR1 as KGHSH and CDR2 as LQKENI. Written as DNA, the CDR3 is TGTGCCAGCTCACCTACAGGGTTTGGTGCCGATGGCTACACCTTC. Its protein is CASSPTGFGADGYTF.

The sample holds one count of this clone. This chain connects TRBV11-2 to TRBJ2-1; D possibly uses TRBD1 or TRBD2 (5 bases each). The CDR3 is 15 amino acids. Trimming took 4 bases from V and 9 from J, leaving 19 bases between them. The germline gives CDR1 SGHAT, CDR2 FQNNGV. The DNA for the CDR3 is TGTGCCAGCAGCTGCCGGGACCCGACCGCGTGTGAGCAGTTCTTC. Residues: CASSCRDPTACEQFF.

This clone has only a few counts. The rearrangement links TRBV3-1 (or the pseudogene TRBV3-2) to TRBJ2-2; possible D gene TRBD2, 7 bases. Trimming cost V 1 base and J 1 base, with 10 bases left between them. The germline gives CDR1 LGHDT, CDR2 YNNKEL (reference sequence). The length of the CDR3 is 16 residues. CDR3: CASSQGGGRNTGELFF. In DNA, the CDR3 is TGTGCCAGCAGCCAAGGCGGGGGCCGGAACACCGGGGAGCTGTTTTTT.

The V gene is TRBV9, the J gene TRBJ1-1; D perhaps matches TRBD1 (5 bases). The CDR3 extends over 13 amino acids. Germline V lookup: CDR1 SGDLS, CDR2 YYNGEE. Deletions cut 2 bases from V and 4 bases from J, with 9 bases between. Written as DNA, the CDR3 is TGTGCCAGCAGCGTGGGAGGGGCCACTGAAGCTTTCTTT. Its translation: CASSVGGATEAFF.

This rearrangement joins TRBV6-2 or TRBV6-3 to TRBJ2-2; the D gene is possibly TRBD1 (5 bases). This CDR3 comprises 14 residues. From germline, CDR1 is MNHEY and CDR2 SVGEGT. V lost 4 bases and J 8 bases, leaving 14 bases between the germline ends. CDR3 protein: CASSSGAHAGELFF. The CDR3 DNA follows: TGTGCCAGCAGTTCTGGGGCCCATGCGGGGGAGCTGTTTTTT.

This chain connects TRBV30 to TRBJ1-4, with TRBD1 matching 7 bases. The CDR3 contains 16 residues. J gave up 0 bases and V 2 bases, and 6 bases lay outside the gene matches. Germline V lookup: CDR1 GTSNPN, CDR2 SVGIG (reference sequence). CDR3: CAWSSRQGATNEKLFF. For the CDR3, the DNA is TGTGCCTGGAGTTCCCGACAGGGCGCAACTAATGAAAAACTGTTTTTT.

The chain is built from TRBV9 and TRBJ1-1; D remains ambiguous. Between the trimmed V and J ends, which lost 0 bases and 5 bases, there was a span of 11 bases. Germline CDR1 is SGDLS and CDR2 is YYNGEE. CDR3 length: 14 amino acids. The CDR3 bases are TGTGCCAGCAGCGTAGAGGCCGCGAGGACTGAAGCTTTCTTT. Amino acids: CASSVEAARTEAFF.